These T cell receptor beta chains were read from a single sample in a study of metastatic and nonmetastatic thyroid tumors. MiXCR reprocessed the PCR reads for TCRdb. This sample has more than 35,000 clones, with about 13% found just once. Sequences were obtained from blood. Every receptor here comes from a female donor with papillary thyroid cancer or a benign thyroid nodule (not recorded which). Some clones in this sample may be carry-over from other donors' samples. Each CDR3 is given with its conserved first and last residue. Fields, in order: V gene, J gene, D gene, clone size, CDR3 protein, CDR3 DNA. The D gene is left open where the match is weak. Clone size is not always given. Where it is, it says once, few, many or a class for expanded clones.

TRBV19	TRBJ2-7	.	.	CASSIASSYEQYF	TGTGCCAGTAGTATAGCGTCCTCCTACGAGCAGTACTTC
TRBV2	TRBJ2-7	.	many	CASSDLNPLSYEQYF	TGTGCCAGCAGTGATTTGAACCCCCTCTCCTACGAGCAGTACTTC
TRBV27	TRBJ1-6	TRBD1	medium-sized	CASSFTGTVNSPLHF	TGTGCCAGCAGTTTCACTGGGACAGTTAATTCACCCCTCCACTTT
TRBV30	TRBJ2-3	TRBD2	many	CAWGGRVGINTQYF	TGTGCCTGGGGGGGGAGGGTCGGAATCAATACGCAGTATTTT
TRBV12-3/TRBV12-4	TRBJ1-2	.	.	CASTLRYYGYTF	TGTGCCAGCACATTGAGGTATTATGGCTACACCTTC
TRBV12-3/TRBV12-4	TRBJ1-2	.	.	CASSARRAANYGYTF	TGTGCCAGCAGTGCTAGGAGGGCAGCTAACTATGGCTACACCTTC
TRBV28	TRBJ1-5	.	many	CASPDGNQPQHF	TGTGCCAGCCCGGATGGCAATCAGCCCCAGCATTTT
TRBV30	TRBJ2-3	.	.	CACSTGTRRGTDTQYF	TGTGCCTGTAGTACTGGGACCCGGCGGGGCACTGATACGCAGTATTTT
TRBV20-1	TRBJ2-3	TRBD2	many	CSATTSGETDTQYF	TGCAGCGCGACCACTAGCGGGGAAACAGATACGCAGTATTTT
TRBV20-1	TRBJ2-5	.	many	CSARASQETQYF	TGCAGTGCTAGGGCCAGCCAAGAGACCCAGTACTTC
TRBV6-1	TRBJ1-2	.	medium-sized	CASSPTANYGYTF	TGTGCCAGCAGCCCCACAGCTAACTATGGCTACACCTTC
TRBV5-5	TRBJ1-4	.	few	CASSLTPRGGNEKLFF	TGTGCCAGCAGCTTGACCCCAAGGGGAGGTAATGAAAAACTGTTTTTT
TRBV27	TRBJ2-7	.	.	CASSVRRRCEQYF	TGTGCCAGCAGTGTAAGGAGGCGTTGCGAGCAGTACTTC
TRBV19	TRBJ2-1	TRBD1	.	CASSLDRGAYYNEQFF	TGTGCCAGTAGTCTGGACAGGGGGGCTTATTACAATGAGCAGTTCTTC
TRBV27	TRBJ1-3	.	many	CAGSFRSSGDTIYF	TGTGCCGGCAGTTTCCGGAGCTCTGGAGACACCATATATTTT
TRBV7-2	TRBJ2-3	TRBD1	many	CASSRRRQGGTDTQYF	TGTGCCAGCAGCCGGAGAAGACAGGGGGGCACAGATACGCAGTATTTT
TRBV6-4	TRBJ2-3	.	.	CASSDLTTDTQYF	TGTGCCAGCAGTGACCTTACCACAGATACGCAGTATTTT
TRBV15	TRBJ2-3	TRBD2	.	CATSRDHPLLAESTDTQYF	TGTGCCACCAGCAGAGATCATCCCCTACTAGCGGAGAGCACAGATACGCAGTATTTT
TRBV12-3/TRBV12-4	TRBJ1-1	.	once	CASRPPGGTEDFF	TGTGCCAGTAGACCCCCGGGAGGCACTGAAGATTTCTTT
TRBV11-3	TRBJ2-1	.	.	CASTSGVNEQFF	TGTGCCAGCACCTCAGGGGTCAATGAGCAGTTCTTC
TRBV9	TRBJ2-7	TRBD1	many	CASSLYSDRPAGGQYF	TGTGCCAGCAGCCTATACTCGGACCGGCCCGCAGGGGGGCAGTACTTC
TRBV27	TRBJ2-3	.	few	CATHTVKGPSADTQYF	TGTGCCACCCATACGGTCAAAGGACCCTCAGCAGATACGCAGTATTTT
TRBV20-1	TRBJ2-5	.	many	CSARDGTGRGYTQYF	TGCAGTGCTAGAGATGGGACTGGGCGGGGTTATACCCAGTACTTC
TRBV20-1	TRBJ2-1	.	many	CSVKTGVHNEQFF	TGCAGTGTCAAGACGGGCGTTCACAATGAGCAGTTCTTC
TRBV20-1	TRBJ2-7	TRBD2	many	CSARGTSGRALDEQYF	TGCAGTGCTAGAGGGACTAGCGGGAGGGCCCTAGACGAGCAGTACTTC
TRBV6-1	TRBJ2-7	.	many	CASRPLGTYEQYF	TGTGCCAGCAGACCTCTAGGGACCTACGAGCAGTACTTC
TRBV14	TRBJ1-3	TRBD1	many	CASTLSDRPSSGNTIYF	TGTGCCAGCACCTTATCGGACAGGCCTAGCTCTGGAAACACCATATATTTT